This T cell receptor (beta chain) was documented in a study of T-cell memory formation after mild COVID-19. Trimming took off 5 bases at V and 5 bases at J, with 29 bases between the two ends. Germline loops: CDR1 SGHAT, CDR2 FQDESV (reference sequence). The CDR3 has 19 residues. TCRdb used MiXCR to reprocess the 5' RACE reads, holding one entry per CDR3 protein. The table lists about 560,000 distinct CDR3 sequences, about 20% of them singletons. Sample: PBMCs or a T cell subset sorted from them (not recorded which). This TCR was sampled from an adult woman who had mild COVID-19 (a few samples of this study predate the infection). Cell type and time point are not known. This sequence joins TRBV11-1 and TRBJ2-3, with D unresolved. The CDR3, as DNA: TGTGCCAGCAGCGCTACTTATGGACCGTCCGGAAGTTTGATAGATACGCAGTATTTT. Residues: CASSATYGPSGSLIDTQYF.